This entry describes one TCR beta chain. Its matching antigen is unknown. The sample is drawn from a study of beta chain features in type 1 diabetes. The study's findings and limits: Among patients with Type 1 diabetes, TCRB CDR3s were moderately but significantly shorter in every one of the four CD4+ subsets.

The length of the CDR3 is 15 residues. CDR1 is MGHRA, CDR2 YSYEKL, per germline. Trimming removed 5 bases from V and 5 bases from J; junction bases left unmatched: 11. Reverse transcription of all isolated RNA meant that expressed TCRB transcripts were sequenced. Some clones are missing from TCRdb's copy, which holds only in-frame ones; the method was immunoSEQ multiplex PCR. Seen here are 20,000 to 25,000 clones, about 50% observed once, and the top ten hold roughly 0.37%. The material sequenced was stem cell memory CD4+ T cells from blood. The chain uses TRBV4-1 and TRBJ2-7, with 8 bases that match TRBD2. The clonotype was recovered from a man between 18 and 35 years old with type 1 diabetes. The CDR3 sequence is CASSSLGLAIDEQYF. The DNA for the CDR3 is TGCGCCAGCAGCAGCCTAGGACTAGCTATCGACGAGCAGTACTTC.